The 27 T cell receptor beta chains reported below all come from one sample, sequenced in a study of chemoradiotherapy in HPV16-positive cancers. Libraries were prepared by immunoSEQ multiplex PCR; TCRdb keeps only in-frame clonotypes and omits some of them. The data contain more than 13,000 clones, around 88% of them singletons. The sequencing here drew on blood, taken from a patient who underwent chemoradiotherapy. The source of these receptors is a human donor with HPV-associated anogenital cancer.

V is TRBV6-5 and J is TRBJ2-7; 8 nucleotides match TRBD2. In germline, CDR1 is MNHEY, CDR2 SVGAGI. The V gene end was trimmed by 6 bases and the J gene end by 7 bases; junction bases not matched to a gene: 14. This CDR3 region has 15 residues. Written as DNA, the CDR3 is TGTGCCAGCAGCCCGGGGGGGATATCACTGGGGGAGCAGTACTTC. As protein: CASSPGGISLGEQYF.

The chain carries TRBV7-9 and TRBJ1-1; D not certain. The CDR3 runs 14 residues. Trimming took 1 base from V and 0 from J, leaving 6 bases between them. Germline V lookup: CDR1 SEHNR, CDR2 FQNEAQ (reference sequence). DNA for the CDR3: TGTGCCAGCAGCTTAGAACAGTTGAACACTGAAGCTTTCTTT. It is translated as CASSLEQLNTEAFF. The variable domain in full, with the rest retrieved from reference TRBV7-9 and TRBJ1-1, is DTGVSQNPRHKITKRGQNVTFRCDPISEHNRLYWYRQTLGQGPEFLTYFQNEAQLEKSRLLSDRFSAERPKGSFSTLEIQRTEQGDSAMYLCASSLEQLNTEAFFGQGTRLTVV.

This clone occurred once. Written as DNA, the CDR3 is TGTGCCAGCTCACCCGGACAGGTTCGGGGGAACACTGAAGCTTTCTTT. As protein: CASSPGQVRGNTEAFF. This chain links TRBV18 with TRBJ1-1; 7 bases map to TRBD1. Germline CDR1 is KGHSH and CDR2 is LQKENI. There are 16 residues in the CDR3. V gave up 3 bases and J gave up 1 base; unmatched junction bases: 8.

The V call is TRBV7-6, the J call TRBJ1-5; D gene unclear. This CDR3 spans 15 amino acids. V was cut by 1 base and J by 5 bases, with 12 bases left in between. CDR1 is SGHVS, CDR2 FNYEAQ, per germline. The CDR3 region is CASSLGNLGDQPQHF. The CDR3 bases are TGTGCCAGCAGCTTAGGCAACCTGGGAGATCAGCCCCAGCATTTT.

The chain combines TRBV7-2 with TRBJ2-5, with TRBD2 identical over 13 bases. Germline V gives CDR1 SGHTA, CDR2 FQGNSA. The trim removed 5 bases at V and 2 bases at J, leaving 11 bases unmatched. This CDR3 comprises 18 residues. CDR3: CASSLQSGLAGPQETQYF. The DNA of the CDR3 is TGTGCCAGCAGCCTCCAATCGGGACTAGCGGGGCCGCAAGAGACCCAGTACTTC.

The CDR3, as DNA: TGTGCCAGCAGTTTCTACGGTGGCAGGGGGAACGAGCAGTACTTC. Translating gives CASSFYGGRGNEQYF. V is TRBV27 and J is TRBJ2-5, with TRBD1 identical over 7 bases. The J call may be mistaken, given a closer DNA end match to TRBJ2-7. Germline V gene lookup returns CDR1 MNHEY and CDR2 SMNVEV (reference sequence). CDR3 length equals 15 residues.

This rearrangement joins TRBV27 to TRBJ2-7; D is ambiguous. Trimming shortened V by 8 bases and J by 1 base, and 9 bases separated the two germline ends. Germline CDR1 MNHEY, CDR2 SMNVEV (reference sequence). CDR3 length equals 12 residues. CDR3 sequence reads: CASFSSSYEQYF. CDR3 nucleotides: TGTGCCAGCTTTTCGAGTTCCTACGAGCAGTACTTC.

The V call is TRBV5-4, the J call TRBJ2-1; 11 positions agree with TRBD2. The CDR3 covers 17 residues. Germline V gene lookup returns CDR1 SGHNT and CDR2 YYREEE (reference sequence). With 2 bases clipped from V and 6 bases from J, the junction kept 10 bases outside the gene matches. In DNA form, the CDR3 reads TGTGCCAGCAGCTTTACTCAAGTAGCGGGAGGGGCCAATGAGCAGTTCTTC. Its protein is CASSFTQVAGGANEQFF.

The CDR3: CASSQDVRGEEKLFF. Written as DNA, the CDR3 is TGTGCCAGCAGCCAAGATGTCAGGGGCGAGGAAAAACTGTTTTTT. This chain connects TRBV4-2 to TRBJ1-4; the D gene is possibly TRBD1 (6 bases). CDR3 length: 15 residues. Trimming took off 0 bases at V and 8 bases at J, with 13 bases between the two ends. Germline loops: CDR1 LGHNA, CDR2 YNFKEQ.

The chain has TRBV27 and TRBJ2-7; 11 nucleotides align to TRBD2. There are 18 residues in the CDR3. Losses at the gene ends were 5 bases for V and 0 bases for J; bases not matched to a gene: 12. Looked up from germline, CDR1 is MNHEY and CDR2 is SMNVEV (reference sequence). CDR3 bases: TGTGCCAGCAGTGGCCCCGGGACTAGCGGAAAAATCTCCTACGAGCAGTACTTC. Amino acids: CASSGPGTSGKISYEQYF.

CDR3 DNA sequence: TGTGCCAGCACCAGTGTATGGGGGCTGAACACTGAAGCTTTCTTT. Translated: CASTSVWGLNTEAFF. The chain links TRBV6-1 to TRBJ1-1; possible D gene TRBD1, 6 bases. Looked up from germline, CDR1 is MNHNS and CDR2 is SASEGT. CDR3 length: 15 amino acids. Trimming removed 7 bases from V and 0 bases from J, with 15 bases in between.

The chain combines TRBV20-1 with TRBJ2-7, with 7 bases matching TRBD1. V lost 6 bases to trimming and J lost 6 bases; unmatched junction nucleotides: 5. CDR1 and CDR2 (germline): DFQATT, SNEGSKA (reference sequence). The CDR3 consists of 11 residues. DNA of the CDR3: TGCAGTGCCACACAGGGGACCGAGCAGTACTTC. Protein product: CSATQGTEQYF.

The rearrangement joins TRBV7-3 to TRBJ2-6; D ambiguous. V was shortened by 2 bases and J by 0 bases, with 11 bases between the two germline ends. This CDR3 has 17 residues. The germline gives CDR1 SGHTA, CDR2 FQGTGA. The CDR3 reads CASSLLSPGSGANVLTF. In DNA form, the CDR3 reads TGTGCCAGCAGCTTACTAAGTCCAGGCTCTGGGGCCAACGTCCTGACTTTC.

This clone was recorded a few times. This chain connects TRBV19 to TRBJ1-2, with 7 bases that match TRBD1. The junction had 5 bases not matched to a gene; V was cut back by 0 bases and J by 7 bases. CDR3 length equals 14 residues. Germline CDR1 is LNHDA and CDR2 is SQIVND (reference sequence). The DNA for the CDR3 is TGTGCCAGTAGTATAGATCCGGCAGGGGGTGGCTACACCTTC. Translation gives CASSIDPAGGGYTF.

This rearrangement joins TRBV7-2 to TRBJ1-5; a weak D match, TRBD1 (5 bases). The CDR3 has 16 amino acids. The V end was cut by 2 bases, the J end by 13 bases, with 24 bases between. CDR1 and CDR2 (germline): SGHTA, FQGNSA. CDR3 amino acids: CASSLRDGTAPAGQHF. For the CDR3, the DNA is TGTGCCAGCAGCTTAAGGGACGGAACAGCCCCAGCAGGGCAGCATTTT.

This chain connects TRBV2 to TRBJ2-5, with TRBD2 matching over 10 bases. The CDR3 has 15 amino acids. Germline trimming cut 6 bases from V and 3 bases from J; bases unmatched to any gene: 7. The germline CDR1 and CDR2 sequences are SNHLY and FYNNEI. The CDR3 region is CASSSGLAIKETQYF. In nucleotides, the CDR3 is TGTGCCAGCAGCTCGGGACTAGCGATAAAAGAGACCCAGTACTTC.

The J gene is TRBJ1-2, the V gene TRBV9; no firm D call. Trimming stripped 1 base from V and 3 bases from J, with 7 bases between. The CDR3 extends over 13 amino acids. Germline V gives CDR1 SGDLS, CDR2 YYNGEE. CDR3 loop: CASSVWPDYGYTF. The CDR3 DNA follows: TGTGCCAGCAGCGTATGGCCGGACTATGGCTACACCTTC. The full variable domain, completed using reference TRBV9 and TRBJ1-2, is DSGVTQTPKHLITATGQRVTLRCSPRSGDLSVYWYQQSLDQGLQFLIQYYNGEERAKGNILERFSAQQFPDLHSELNLSSLELGDSALYFCASSVWPDYGYTFGSGTRLTVV.

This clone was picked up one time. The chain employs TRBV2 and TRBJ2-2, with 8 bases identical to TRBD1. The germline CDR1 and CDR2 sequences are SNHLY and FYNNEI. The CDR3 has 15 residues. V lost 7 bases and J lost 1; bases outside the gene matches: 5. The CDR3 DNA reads TGTGCCAGCATTGGCACAGGGGGGAACACCGGGGAGCTGTTTTTT. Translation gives CASIGTGGNTGELFF.

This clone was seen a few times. The CDR3 loop is CASSLGQNQPQHF. The CDR3 region has the DNA TGTGCCAGCAGCTTAGGTCAAAATCAGCCCCAGCATTTT. This rearrangement joins TRBV11-2 to TRBJ1-5; no reliable D call. The CDR3 sequence is 13 residues long. Germline V CDR1 and CDR2: SGHAT, FQNNGV. With 1 base removed from V and 4 bases from J, the gap between germline ends came to 5 bases.

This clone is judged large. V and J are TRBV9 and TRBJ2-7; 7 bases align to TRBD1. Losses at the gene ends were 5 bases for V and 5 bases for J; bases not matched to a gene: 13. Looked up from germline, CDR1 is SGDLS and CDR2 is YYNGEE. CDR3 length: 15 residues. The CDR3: CASSSTGFVQDEQYF. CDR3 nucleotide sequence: TGTGCCAGCAGTTCGACAGGGTTCGTACAGGACGAGCAGTACTTC.

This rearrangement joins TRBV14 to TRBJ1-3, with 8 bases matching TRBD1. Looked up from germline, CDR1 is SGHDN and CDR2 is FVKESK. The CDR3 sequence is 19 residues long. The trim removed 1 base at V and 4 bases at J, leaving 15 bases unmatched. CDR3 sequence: CASSQVRVGRTGRGNTIYF. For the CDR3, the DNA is TGTGCCAGCAGCCAAGTACGAGTTGGCCGGACAGGGCGCGGAAACACCATATATTTT.

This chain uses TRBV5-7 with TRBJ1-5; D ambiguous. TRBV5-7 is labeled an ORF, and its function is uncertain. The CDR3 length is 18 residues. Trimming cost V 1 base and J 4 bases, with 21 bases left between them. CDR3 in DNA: TGTGCCAGCAGCTTGTCCGCTTTAGACGGAAGGAGAAATCAGCCCCAGCATTTT. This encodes CASSLSALDGRRNQPQHF.

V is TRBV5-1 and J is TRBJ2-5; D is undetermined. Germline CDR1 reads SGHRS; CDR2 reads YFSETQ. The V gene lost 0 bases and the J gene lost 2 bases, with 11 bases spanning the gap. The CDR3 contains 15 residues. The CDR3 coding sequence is TGCGCCAGCAGCTTGGATGTCGTCCCACAAGAGACCCAGTACTTC. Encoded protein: CASSLDVVPQETQYF.

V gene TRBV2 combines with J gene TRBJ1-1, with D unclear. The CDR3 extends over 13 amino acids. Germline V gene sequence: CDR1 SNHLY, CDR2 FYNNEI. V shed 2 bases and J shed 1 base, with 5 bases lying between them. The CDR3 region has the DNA TGTGCCAGCAGTGAATTGCCGAACACTGAAGCTTTCTTT. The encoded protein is CASSELPNTEAFF.

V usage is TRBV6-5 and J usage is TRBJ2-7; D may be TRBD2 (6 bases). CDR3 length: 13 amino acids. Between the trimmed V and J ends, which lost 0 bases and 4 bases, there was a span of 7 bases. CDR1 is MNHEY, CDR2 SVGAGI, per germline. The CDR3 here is CASSYSRGYEQYF. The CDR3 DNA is TGTGCCAGCAGTTACTCTCGGGGGTACGAGCAGTACTTC.

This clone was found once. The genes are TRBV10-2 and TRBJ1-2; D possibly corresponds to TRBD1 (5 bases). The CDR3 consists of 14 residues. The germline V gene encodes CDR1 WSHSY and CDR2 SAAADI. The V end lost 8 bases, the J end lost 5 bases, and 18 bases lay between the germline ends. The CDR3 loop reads CASGDLGNEYGYTF. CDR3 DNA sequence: TGCGCCAGCGGGGACTTGGGGAATGAATATGGCTACACCTTC.

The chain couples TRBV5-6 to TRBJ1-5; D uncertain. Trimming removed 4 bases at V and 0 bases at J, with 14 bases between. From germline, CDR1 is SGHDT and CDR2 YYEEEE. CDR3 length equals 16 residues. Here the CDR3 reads CASSPYSHGSNQPQHF. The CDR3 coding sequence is TGTGCCAGCAGCCCCTACTCGCACGGTAGCAATCAGCCCCAGCATTTT.